One and the same sample provided the 32 T cell receptor beta chains below, sequenced in a study of shared clonotypes between healthy human individuals. The table came from immunoSEQ multiplex PCR; TCRdb's copy has only in-frame clones and leaves some out. The table has 490,000 or so clones, around 78% seen once. The sequencing sample was made of PBMCs. These receptors all come from a woman aged 40 to 49 in good health. Some clones in this sample may be carry-over from other donors' samples.

The chain uses TRBV7-2 and TRBJ1-1; D gene unclear. V was shortened by 5 bases and J by 5 bases, with 15 bases between the two germline ends. The CDR3 length is 14 residues. CDR1 and CDR2 (germline): SGHTA, FQGNSA. CDR3 sequence reads: CASSLAQQITEAFF. The CDR3 DNA reads as TGTGCCAGCAGCCTCGCACAGCAGATAACTGAAGCTTTCTTT.

The chain links TRBV5-1 to TRBJ2-7; TRBD1 might be the D (6 bases). Germline values: CDR1 SGHRS, CDR2 YFSETQ. Trimming took off 2 bases at V and 1 base at J, with 13 bases between the two ends. The CDR3 has 15 residues. Written as DNA, the CDR3 is TGCGCCAGCAGCTTCGGACAGAGGCCTTCCTACGAGCAGTACTTC. It encodes CASSFGQRPSYEQYF.

This clone was counted a single time. This chain connects TRBV28 to TRBJ2-3; D ambiguous. Trimming cost V 3 bases and J 3 bases, with 7 bases left between them. The germline gives CDR1 MDHEN, CDR2 SYDVKM. This CDR3 has 13 amino acids. The CDR3 loop is CASSFSWTDTQYF. Written as DNA, the CDR3 is TGTGCCAGCAGTTTTAGCTGGACAGATACGCAGTATTTT.

This clone was counted between two and nine times. The chain has TRBV5-1 and TRBJ2-1, with 7 nucleotides matching TRBD2. CDR1 is SGHRS, CDR2 YFSETQ, per germline. The V gene end was trimmed by 4 bases and the J gene end by 9 bases; junction bases not matched to a gene: 7. The length of the CDR3 is 13 residues. CDR3 sequence reads: CASSPTSPFEQFF. CDR3 bases: TGCGCCAGCAGCCCGACTAGCCCCTTTGAGCAGTTCTTC.

About this clone: A much larger clone is a single base away; this may be a read error. The chain uses TRBV29-1 and TRBJ1-1; D possibly corresponds to TRBD1 (6 bases). V gave up 7 bases and J gave up 11 bases, with 26 bases separating them. Germline-derived CDR1 and CDR2 are SQVTM and ANQGSEA. This CDR3 has 14 amino acids. The CDR3 DNA is TGCAGCGGAACAGGGAGACTTAGGGGAGGTGATGCTTTCTTT. This gives the protein CSGTGRLRGGDAFF.

The chain combines TRBV27 with TRBJ2-5; D not certain. CDR1 is MNHEY, CDR2 SMNVEV, per germline (reference sequence). V was cut by 2 bases and J by 5 bases, with 9 bases left in between. The CDR3 spans 13 residues. The CDR3 loop reads CASSLGRLETQYF. In DNA form, the CDR3 reads TGTGCCAGCAGTTTAGGCAGGTTGGAGACCCAGTACTTC.

The CDR3 protein is CASSLGGASQETQYF. DNA of the CDR3: TGCGCCAGCAGCTTGGGCGGGGCTAGCCAAGAGACCCAGTACTTC. J is TRBJ2-5 and V is TRBV5-1, with a tentative D call TRBD2 (6 bases). Germline loops: CDR1 SGHRS, CDR2 YFSETQ. The CDR3 extends over 15 amino acids. Trimming pared 0 bases from V and 1 base from J, leaving 10 bases between.

This clone has just a few counts. The chain has TRBV4-1 and TRBJ2-7; 7 bases align to TRBD1. The J segment lost 0 bases and the V segment lost 0 bases, leaving 11 bases of the junction unmatched. Germline-derived CDR1 and CDR2 are MGHRA and YSYEKL. This CDR3 has 18 residues. The chain's CDR3 is CASSQDTFEGAGSYEQYF. The CDR3 nucleotides read TGCGCCAGCAGCCAAGATACTTTTGAGGGGGCGGGCTCCTACGAGCAGTACTTC.

The sample holds one count of this clone. A far larger clone differs by one base, so this is likely a read error. The chain links TRBV5-1 to TRBJ2-7; no definite D call. V was trimmed by 0 bases and J by 6 bases, leaving 13 bases between them. CDR1 and CDR2 from the germline V gene are SGHRS and YFSETQ. The CDR3 contains 14 residues. CDR3 protein: CASSLASVRPEQYF. The CDR3 bases are TGCGCCAGCAGCTTGGCCAGTGTTAGGCCCGAGCAGTACTTC.

The chain is built from TRBV5-6 and TRBJ2-4; 9 nucleotides align to TRBD1. CDR3 length: 14 amino acids. The germline V gene has CDR1 SGHDT and CDR2 YYEEEE. The trim removed 0 bases at V and 8 bases at J, leaving 3 bases unmatched. The CDR3 spells CASSLGQGGYIQYF. The CDR3 DNA follows: TGTGCCAGCAGCTTGGGACAGGGGGGTTACATTCAGTACTTC.

This sequence joins TRBV12-5 and TRBJ2-7; TRBD1 might be the D (6 bases). V gave up 0 bases and J gave up 3 bases, with 15 bases separating them. This CDR3 spans 16 amino acids. The V gene's germline CDR1 is LGHNT and CDR2 FRNRAP. CDR3 nucleotides: TGTGCTAGTGGTTTGGTACTAGGACAGTACATCTACGAGCAGTACTTC. Translation gives CASGLVLGQYIYEQYF.

This sequence joins TRBV28 and TRBJ2-1; D is unresolved. The CDR3 is 17 amino acids. Trimming took 2 bases from V and 0 from J, leaving 14 bases between them. Germline CDR1 and CDR2: MDHEN and SYDVKM. As DNA, the CDR3 is TGTGCCAGCAGTTTAGGGGTAGGGTCCAGCTCCTACAATGAGCAGTTCTTC. As protein: CASSLGVGSSSYNEQFF.

This clone was counted between two and nine times. The genes are TRBV4-2 and TRBJ2-1; tentatively, D is TRBD2 (6 bases). Germline V gives CDR1 LGHNA, CDR2 YNFKEQ. Trimming removed 3 bases from V and 6 bases from J, with 15 bases in between. This CDR3 is built from 15 residues. In nucleotides, the CDR3 is TGTGCCAGCAGCCAGAAGGGCGGGAAGAGCAATGAGCAGTTCTTC. This encodes CASSQKGGKSNEQFF.

This chain joins TRBV5-1 and TRBJ2-7; maybe TRBD2 (6 bases). Germline V gene data show CDR1 as SGHRS and CDR2 as YFSETQ. The length of the CDR3 is 16 residues. V lost 0 bases, J lost 0 bases, and 13 bases lay in between. This CDR3 is CASSLASVAASYEQYF. The CDR3 DNA follows: TGCGCCAGCAGCTTGGCCTCGGTAGCGGCCTCCTACGAGCAGTACTTC.

This clone was counted between two and nine times. The gene calls are TRBV20-1 and TRBJ2-1; TRBD2 agrees at 11 bases. J was trimmed by 12 bases and V by 6 bases; bases with no gene match: 4. This CDR3 is built from 11 residues. Germline CDR1 is DFQATT and CDR2 is SNEGSKA (reference sequence). The CDR3 nucleotides are TGCAGTGCCGGGGGACTAGCGGTGCAGTTCTTC. This encodes CSAGGLAVQFF.

V and J are TRBV19 and TRBJ1-1, with TRBD1 identical over 8 bases. CDR1 and CDR2 from the germline V gene are LNHDA and SQIVND (reference sequence). The length of the CDR3 is 14 residues. Trimming cost V 2 bases and J 6 bases; bases outside gene matches: 5. The CDR3 region has the DNA TGTGCCAGTAGTATACGGGGGACAGGAGCTGAAGCTTTCTTT. Protein product: CASSIRGTGAEAFF.

V gene TRBV7-2 combines with J gene TRBJ1-2; D possibly corresponds to TRBD1 (5 bases). The CDR3 runs to 14 residues. Germline CDR1 reads SGHTA; CDR2 reads FQGNSA. V was trimmed by 2 bases and J by 3 bases, leaving 10 bases between them. The CDR3: CASSLSRADYGYTF. The DNA for the CDR3 is TGTGCCAGCAGCTTAAGCAGGGCAGACTATGGCTACACCTTC.

As regards this clone: A far larger clone is one base from this, pointing to a likely read error. In nucleotides, the CDR3 is TGTGCCAGCAGCCAACGACATGGGCAAGCTTTCTTT. Translated: CASSQRHGQAFF. J is TRBJ1-1 and V is TRBV4-2; unclear D gene. CDR1 is LGHNA, CDR2 YNFKEQ, per germline. Trimming cost V 2 bases and J 9 bases, with 10 bases left between them. The CDR3 spans 12 residues.

The J gene is TRBJ2-3, the V gene TRBV7-3, with 9 positions matching TRBD2. Unmatched junction bases numbered 7, after V lost 0 bases and J lost 3 bases. CDR3 length: 17 residues. Germline CDR1 reads SGHTA; CDR2 reads FQGTGA. In DNA, the CDR3 is TGTGCCAGCAGCTTAACCCCAGCGGGAGGAGGAACAGATACGCAGTATTTT. It encodes CASSLTPAGGGTDTQYF.

This sequence joins TRBV19 and TRBJ1-4; perhaps TRBD1 as D (6 bases). CDR1 LNHDA and CDR2 SQIVND come from the germline V gene (reference sequence). V lost 6 bases to trimming and J lost 3 bases, with 14 bases between them. The CDR3 has 15 residues. CDR3 in amino acids: CASRLRDISNEKLFF. CDR3 bases: TGTGCCAGTAGACTACGGGACATCTCTAATGAAAAACTGTTTTTT.

J is TRBJ2-7 and V is TRBV5-1, with 10 bases that match TRBD2. The V and J ends lost 0 bases and 7 bases, in that order; junction bases with no gene match: 16. This CDR3 has 18 amino acids. Germline CDR1 reads SGHRS; CDR2 reads YFSETQ. Here the CDR3 DNA reads TGCGCCAGCAGCTTGGTTAGCGGGAGGACCCTGGTGGATTTGGAGCAGTACTTC. Its protein is CASSLVSGRTLVDLEQYF.

The V and J genes are TRBV11-2 and TRBJ2-1; 8 nucleotides align to TRBD2. Germline CDR1 and CDR2: SGHAT and FQNNGV. V lost 4 bases, J lost 4 bases, and 9 bases stayed unmatched. This CDR3 contains 16 residues. This chain's CDR3 is CASSSPTGGGYNEQFF. The DNA for the CDR3 is TGTGCCAGCAGCTCACCAACGGGAGGGGGGTACAATGAGCAGTTCTTC.

The rearrangement joins TRBV28 to TRBJ2-4; D might be TRBD2 (7 bases). CDR1 is MDHEN, CDR2 SYDVKM, per germline. This CDR3 comprises 16 residues. V was trimmed by 7 bases and J by 3 bases, leaving 19 bases between them. The CDR3 protein is CASTRIGGAGKNIQYF. The CDR3 nucleotides are TGTGCCAGCACTAGAATTGGGGGGGCGGGCAAAAACATTCAGTACTTC.

This clone was picked up many times. The chain combines TRBV29-1 with TRBJ1-2; no definite D call. V gave up 6 bases and J gave up 8 bases, with 13 bases separating them. The CDR3 spans 11 residues. CDR1 is SQVTM, CDR2 ANQGSEA, per germline. This CDR3 reads CSVWTEEGYTF. In nucleotides, the CDR3 is TGCAGCGTGTGGACCGAGGAAGGCTACACCTTC.

The CDR3 sequence: CASRPGQSTGELFF. The CDR3 coding sequence is TGCGCCAGCAGACCCGGACAGTCTACCGGGGAGCTGTTTTTT. The chain recombines TRBV10-1 with TRBJ2-2; D is possibly TRBD1 (6 bases). The V gene's germline CDR1 is WNHNN and CDR2 SYGVQD (reference sequence). The CDR3 consists of 14 residues. V lost 6 bases, J lost 5 bases, and 13 bases lay in between.

The V and J genes are TRBV28 and TRBJ2-3, with 9 bases identical to TRBD1. The CDR3 contains 15 residues. Trimming took 7 bases from V and 2 from J; bases not matched to a gene: 7. Looked up from germline, CDR1 is MDHEN and CDR2 is SYDVKM. The CDR3 nucleotides read TGTGCCAGCACCCCCGGGACAGGGAACACAGATACGCAGTATTTT. Its translation is CASTPGTGNTDTQYF.

This chain connects TRBV6-1 to TRBJ2-3, with 11 bases fitting TRBD2. From germline, CDR1 is MNHNS and CDR2 SASEGT. The CDR3 loop spans 16 amino acids. V was clipped by 4 bases and J by 4 bases; unmatched bases: 7. This chain's CDR3 is CASSVTSGIGADTQYF. CDR3 DNA sequence: TGTGCCAGCAGTGTGACTAGCGGGATCGGTGCAGATACGCAGTATTTT.

V is TRBV28 and J is TRBJ2-2; 10 bases are a match to TRBD2. V lost 11 bases to trimming and J lost 5 bases; unmatched junction nucleotides: 17. CDR1 is MDHEN, CDR2 SYDVKM, per germline. The CDR3 is 17 residues long. This CDR3 is CAAVESGRARRTGELFF. As DNA, the CDR3 is TGTGCCGCAGTTGAGAGCGGGAGGGCCCGGAGAACCGGGGAGCTGTTTTTT.

This clone showed up just a few times. V and J are TRBV2 and TRBJ1-5; maybe TRBD1 (5 bases). Looked up from germline, CDR1 is SNHLY and CDR2 is FYNNEI. The CDR3 spans 15 residues. V lost 4 bases to trimming and J lost 2 bases, with 12 bases between them. The CDR3 region has the DNA TGTGCCAGCAGTGGGAGCAGGGCGGGCAATCAGCCCCAGCATTTT. This translates into CASSGSRAGNQPQHF.

The chain joins TRBV19 to TRBJ1-1; 7 bases align to TRBD1. The CDR3 spans 15 residues. V was pared by 5 bases and J by 0 bases, with 6 bases of the junction left unmatched. The germline gives CDR1 LNHDA, CDR2 SQIVND (reference sequence). CDR3 sequence reads: CASSSGGYLNTEAFF. The CDR3 coding sequence is TGTGCCAGTAGTTCAGGGGGTTACTTGAACACTGAAGCTTTCTTT.

On this clone itself: In the same sample, other DNA sequences code for this CDR3. This rearrangement joins TRBV18 to TRBJ1-1; TRBD1 matches at 8 bases. This CDR3 contains 15 residues. CDR1 and CDR2 (germline): KGHSH, LQKENI. Trimming removed 3 bases from V and 3 bases from J; junction bases left unmatched: 6. The CDR3 spells CASSPRGQGDTEAFF. The CDR3 nucleotides are TGTGCCAGCTCACCCAGGGGGCAAGGGGACACTGAAGCTTTCTTT.

This clone was recorded only once. The rearrangement uses TRBV5-1 and TRBJ2-7; 9 nucleotides match TRBD1. The CDR3 totals 13 residues. Per germline, CDR1 SGHRS and CDR2 YFSETQ. The V segment lost 6 bases and the J segment 2 bases; nucleotides outside the gene matches: 3. The CDR3 nucleotides are TGCGCCAGCAAGGGACAGGGACCCTACGAGCAGTACTTC. It translates to CASKGQGPYEQYF.